The 14 T cell receptor beta chains in this list originate from one sample, sequenced in a study of T cell changes during pregnancy in multiple sclerosis. Here immunoSEQ multiplex PCR was the method, and the copy in TCRdb shows in-frame clones only, minus some. Found here are around 130,000 clones, less than 97% of them singletons; the top ten hold over 0.35%. Material: peripheral blood, obtained after pregnancy. These receptors were taken from a female donor with multiple sclerosis, enrolled in a pregnancy study.

The chain has TRBV29-1 and TRBJ2-1; 7 bases align to TRBD1. From germline, CDR1 is SQVTM and CDR2 ANQGSEA. V shed 3 bases and J 5 bases; nucleotides not matched to a gene: 4. CDR3 size: 13 residues. As DNA, the CDR3 is TGCAGCGTTGAGGGGACAGAGAACAATGAGCAGTTCTTC. Residues: CSVEGTENNEQFF.

The rearrangement uses TRBV4-1 and TRBJ2-1, with D perhaps matching TRBD2 (6 bases). Looked up from germline, CDR1 is MGHRA and CDR2 is YSYEKL. V was clipped by 4 bases and J by 5 bases, with 18 bases between them. This CDR3 spans 16 amino acids. CDR3 DNA: TGCGCCAGCAGCCTTTCGATCCTGGGAGGCCACAATGAGCAGTTCTTC. It is translated as CASSLSILGGHNEQFF.

The gene calls are TRBV27 and TRBJ2-1; tentative D call: TRBD2 (6 bases). The ends were cut back, 4 bases at V and 7 bases at J, with 11 bases in the middle. From germline, CDR1 is MNHEY and CDR2 SMNVEV (reference sequence). This CDR3 has 13 residues. The CDR3 region has the DNA TGTGCCAGCAGTTACGGGAGAGGGAATGAGCAGTTCTTC. As protein: CASSYGRGNEQFF.

This chain connects TRBV2 to TRBJ2-5; 8 positions agree with TRBD2. The V gene's germline CDR1 is SNHLY and CDR2 FYNNEI. V lost 3 bases and J lost 6; bases outside the gene matches: 9. The CDR3 totals 15 residues. The DNA for the CDR3 is TGTGCCAGCAGTGAGGGACTAGAGATTGGAAAGACCCAGTACTTC. It codes for CASSEGLEIGKTQYF.

The V call is TRBV18, the J call TRBJ2-1; TRBD1 matches at 8 bases. The CDR3 length is 15 residues. J gave up 4 bases and V 3 bases, and 5 bases lay outside the gene matches. Germline V gives CDR1 KGHSH, CDR2 LQKENI. CDR3 residues: CASSPGTGPYNEQFF. The DNA for the CDR3 is TGTGCCAGCTCACCCGGGACAGGTCCTTACAATGAGCAGTTCTTC.

J is TRBJ2-3 and V is TRBV18; 7 nucleotides agree with TRBD2. The V gene's germline CDR1 is KGHSH and CDR2 LQKENI. The CDR3 consists of 13 residues. V gave up 6 bases and J gave up 4 bases; unmatched junction bases: 4. The CDR3 loop reads CASSGREADTQYF. The DNA for the CDR3 is TGTGCCAGCTCCGGCCGGGAGGCAGATACGCAGTATTTT.

The chain carries TRBV4-2 and TRBJ1-5; D perhaps matches TRBD1 (6 bases). The V end lost 0 bases, the J end lost 4 bases, and 7 bases lay between the germline ends. Germline-derived CDR1 and CDR2 are LGHNA and YNFKEQ. This CDR3 has 14 residues. The CDR3 region is CASSQDRGNQPQHF. The CDR3 nucleotides read TGTGCCAGCAGCCAAGATAGGGGGAATCAGCCCCAGCATTTT.

The table lists this clone with a count of one. V usage is TRBV5-4 and J usage is TRBJ1-1, with a tentative D call TRBD1 (6 bases). The CDR3 loop spans 16 amino acids. Germline V gives CDR1 SGHNT, CDR2 YYREEE (reference sequence). The V end lost 4 bases, the J end lost 4 bases, and 20 bases lay between the germline ends. The CDR3 region has the DNA TGTGCCAGCAGCCGATCAATACAGGGTCGGGGCACTGAAGCTTTCTTT. Protein product: CASSRSIQGRGTEAFF.

V usage is TRBV7-6 and J usage is TRBJ2-1, with 9 bases identical to TRBD2. Germline CDR1 is SGHVS and CDR2 is FNYEAQ. The CDR3 is 15 residues long. V lost 6 bases to trimming and J lost 12 bases; unmatched junction nucleotides: 15. The CDR3, as DNA: TGTGCCAGCAGTCCCCCCGGGACTAGCAAAAAAGGGCAGTTCTTC. Translation gives CASSPPGTSKKGQFF. The whole variable domain, filled in from reference TRBV7-6 and TRBJ2-1, reads GAGVSQSPRYKVTKRGQDVALRCDPISGHVSLYWYRQALGQGPEFLTYFNYEAQQDKSGLPNDRFSAERPEGSISTLTIQRTEQRDSAMYRCASSPPGTSKKGQFFGPGTRLTVL.

The J gene is TRBJ2-7, the V gene TRBV19, with 10 bases fitting TRBD1. The germline gives CDR1 LNHDA, CDR2 SQIVND (reference sequence). The CDR3 length is 15 residues. Unmatched junction bases numbered 4, after V lost 3 bases and J lost 2 bases. CDR3 coding DNA: TGTGCCAGTAGTATGGGGACAGGGGAGACCTACGAGCAGTACTTC. It codes for CASSMGTGETYEQYF. Together with reference TRBV19 and TRBJ2-7, the CDR3 gives the full variable domain: DGGITQSPKYLFRKEGQNVTLSCEQNLNHDAMYWYRQDPGQGLRLIYYSQIVNDFQKGDIAEGYSVSREKKESFPLTVTSAQKNPTAFYLCASSMGTGETYEQYFGPGTRLTVT.

V usage is TRBV11-2 and J usage is TRBJ1-1; D gene uncertain. This CDR3 has 13 amino acids. Germline-derived CDR1 and CDR2 are SGHAT and FQNNGV. V shed 3 bases and J shed 1 base, with 6 bases lying between them. The CDR3 reads CASSFSRNTEAFF. The CDR3 nucleotides are TGTGCCAGCAGCTTCTCCAGGAACACTGAAGCTTTCTTT.

This clone was detected once. The chain is built from TRBV19 and TRBJ2-2, with 9 bases aligning to TRBD1. Germline CDR1 is LNHDA and CDR2 is SQIVND (reference sequence). V dropped 0 bases and J dropped 8; count of bases not matched to a gene: 7. The CDR3 has 16 amino acids. The CDR3 region is CASSIESTGGMGELFF. The CDR3 bases are TGTGCCAGTAGTATAGAAAGTACAGGGGGCATGGGGGAGCTGTTTTTT. Looking up the rest from reference TRBV19 and TRBJ2-2 gives the full variable domain: DGGITQSPKYLFRKEGQNVTLSCEQNLNHDAMYWYRQDPGQGLRLIYYSQIVNDFQKGDIAEGYSVSREKKESFPLTVTSAQKNPTAFYLCASSIESTGGMGELFFGEGSRLTVL.

The chain has TRBV28 and TRBJ2-5; TRBD2 matches at 8 bases. The J call may be mistaken, given a closer DNA end match to TRBJ2-7. CDR1 is MDHEN, CDR2 SYDVKM, per germline. The CDR3 covers 17 residues. CDR3 in DNA: TGTGCCAGCAGTTCACACCTGGGACTAGGGGTTGCTAACGAGCAGTACTTC. Translating it yields CASSSHLGLGVANEQYF.

Remarks on this clone: The junction shows a germline mismatch at one end, possibly a read error. This chain links TRBV28 with TRBJ2-7; TRBD1 matches at 10 bases. The CDR3 length is 15 residues. CDR1 MDHEN and CDR2 SYDVKM come from the germline V gene. CDR3 DNA: TGTGCCAGCACCCCCCGGGACAGGGGAGCCTACGAGCAGCACTTC. Translating it yields CASTPRDRGAYEQHF.